The TCR beta chain under discussion was sequenced for a study of T-cell memory formation after mild COVID-19. Across the whole study: TCR clusters were mostly confined to one donor each.

5'RACE primed from the constant segment yielded TCR alpha and TCR beta cDNA libraries bearing sample barcodes and UMIs. TCRdb reprocessed the 5' RACE reads with MiXCR, giving one entry per CDR3 protein. The sample contains roughly 340,000 distinct CDR3 sequences, approximately 15% of which appear only once. This clonotype has more than one count but fewer than ten. V was trimmed by 5 bases and J by 2 bases, leaving 16 bases between them. The germline V gene encodes CDR1 SGHTA and CDR2 FQGTGA. The length of the CDR3 is 16 residues. The chain carries TRBV7-3 and TRBJ2-1; D might be TRBD2 (6 bases). What was sequenced was PBMCs or a T cell subset sorted from them (not recorded which). The origin of this receptor is a man aged 18-30 years who had mild COVID-19 (a few samples of this study predate the infection). Cell type and time point are not known. CDR3 DNA sequence: TGTGCCAGCAGCCCAGAGGAGGGTATCCCCTACAATGAGCAGTTCTTC. This encodes CASSPEEGIPYNEQFF. The whole variable domain, filled in from reference TRBV7-3 and TRBJ2-1, reads GAGVSQTPSNKVTEKGKYVELRCDPISGHTALYWYRQSLGQGPEFLIYFQGTGAADDSGLPNDRFFAVRPEGSVSTLKIQRTERGDSAVYLCASSPEEGIPYNEQFFGPGTRLTVL.